The 7 T cell receptor beta chains reported below all come from one sample, sequenced in a study of cytomegalovirus exposure and HLA in healthy donors (dated by TCRdb to 2017 to 2019). To prepare the library, the immunoSEQ multiplex PCR assay was applied. For the multiplex PCR, a mixture combining 60 forward primers for TCR Vbeta segments and 13 reverse primers for TCR Jbeta segments was used. TCRdb carries this immuneACCESS record with in-frame sequences only. Its versions omit some clonotypes, under half of them owing to an unresolved V gene in the studies checked, with the rest unexplained. The sample includes around 140,000 clones, with approximately 8.9% observed a single time. The top ten clones comprise over 6.5% of the sample. Sequencing input: PBMCs. Receptors originate from a woman aged 40 to 49 in good health and CMV-seropositive.

This clone was counted between two and nine times. The rearrangement joins TRBV9 to TRBJ2-2, with 7 nucleotides matching TRBD1. Trimming cost V 4 bases and J 4 bases; bases outside gene matches: 10. The CDR3 is 16 residues long. Germline CDR1 SGDLS, CDR2 YYNGEE. In DNA, the CDR3 is TGTGCCAGCAGCTTGAGACAGGGCACAACCACCGGGGAGCTGTTTTTT. Translated: CASSLRQGTTTGELFF.

This chain links TRBV7-3 with TRBJ1-2; D may be TRBD1 (5 bases). V was shortened by 2 bases and J by 2 bases, with 12 bases between the two germline ends. The CDR3 has 15 residues. Germline-derived CDR1 and CDR2 are SGHTA and FQGTGA. The CDR3 reads CASSLESAGNYGYTF. Written as DNA, the CDR3 is TGTGCCAGCAGCTTAGAGTCGGCAGGGAACTATGGCTACACCTTC.

This clone has just a few counts. The CDR3 nucleotides are TGTGCCAGCAGTTCGGCGGGGGGCCAGGGCTACACCTTC. This gives the protein CASSSAGGQGYTF. The genes are TRBV6-5 and TRBJ1-2; D might be TRBD1 (6 bases). Germline V CDR1 and CDR2: MNHEY, SVGAGI. The CDR3 runs to 13 residues. V was trimmed by 4 bases and J by 8 bases, leaving 14 bases between them.

Notes on this clone: Other DNA sequences in the same sample also yield this CDR3. The genes are TRBV25-1 and TRBJ2-3, with 9 bases matching TRBD2. Trimming took 1 base from V and 0 from J; bases not matched to a gene: 2. Germline V gives CDR1 MGHDK, CDR2 SYGVNS. This CDR3 spans 16 amino acids. CDR3 DNA sequence: TGTGCCAGCAGTGAATGGCTAGCGGGGAGCACAGATACGCAGTATTTT. Translating gives CASSEWLAGSTDTQYF.

The sample holds a few counts of this clone. This chain links TRBV9 with TRBJ2-2, with 11 bases matching TRBD2. Germline V gene lookup returns CDR1 SGDLS and CDR2 YYNGEE. This CDR3 region has 16 residues. V dropped 3 bases and J dropped 1; count of bases not matched to a gene: 2. The CDR3 spells CASSDGLAGNTGELFF. The CDR3 DNA follows: TGTGCCAGCAGCGACGGACTAGCGGGGAACACCGGGGAGCTGTTTTTT.

The table lists this clone with a few counts. The chain employs TRBV5-1 and TRBJ1-1, with D perhaps TRBD1 (6 bases). Germline V CDR1 and CDR2: SGHRS, YFSETQ. The V end was cut by 5 bases, the J end by 4 bases, with 9 bases between. The CDR3 extends over 12 amino acids. Written as DNA, the CDR3 is TGCGCCAGCAGATCAGGGGCCACTGAAGCTTTCTTT. Its translation is CASRSGATEAFF.

This clone was seen a few times. V is TRBV5-4 and J is TRBJ2-2; D is unclear. Looked up from germline, CDR1 is SGHNT and CDR2 is YYREEE (reference sequence). Trimming left V 4 bases short and J 0 bases short, with 10 bases between. The CDR3 sequence is 15 residues long. For the CDR3, the DNA is TGTGCCAGCAGCCTGGAGCTATCGAACACCGGGGAGCTGTTTTTT. Its translation is CASSLELSNTGELFF. The entire variable domain, with the rest obtained from reference TRBV5-4 and TRBJ2-2, is as follows: ETGVTQSPTHLIKTRGQQVTLRCSSQSGHNTVSWYQQALGQGPQFIFQYYREEENGRGNFPPRFSGLQFPNYSSELNVNALELDDSALYLCASSLELSNTGELFFGEGSRLTVL.